Below are 29 T cell receptor beta chains sequenced from a single sample in a study of T cells in tumors after PD-1 blockade. Only in-frame clones appear in the TCRdb table, and some are missing; sequencing was by immunoSEQ multiplex PCR. The sample holds approximately 59,000 clones; around 80% are singletons and the top ten take around 15%. Sequences were derived from PBMCs, sampled before anti-PD-1 treatment. The origin of the receptors is a human donor with basal cell carcinoma.

The genes are TRBV5-4 and TRBJ2-1, with D possibly being TRBD2 (6 bases). Trimming stripped 3 bases from V and 0 bases from J, with 10 bases between. CDR1 and CDR2 from the germline V gene are SGHNT and YYREEE (reference sequence). The CDR3 totals 15 residues. CDR3 residues: CASSYAGSSYNEQFF. The CDR3 DNA reads as TGTGCCAGCAGCTATGCCGGGAGCTCCTACAATGAGCAGTTCTTC.

This sequence joins TRBV24-1 and TRBJ1-1; D perhaps matches TRBD1 (5 bases). This CDR3 spans 12 amino acids. V was pared by 3 bases and J by 11 bases, with 12 bases between. The germline gives CDR1 KGHDR, CDR2 SFDVKD. The chain's CDR3 is CATSDRWGSAFF. As DNA, the CDR3 is TGTGCCACCAGTGATCGGTGGGGGTCTGCTTTCTTT.

The rearrangement joins TRBV3-1 (or the pseudogene TRBV3-2) to TRBJ1-4; D remains ambiguous. Trimming pared 1 base from V and 11 bases from J, leaving 8 bases between. The germline V gene has CDR1 LGHDT and CDR2 YNNKEL (reference sequence). There are 12 residues in the CDR3. The CDR3 region has the DNA TGTGCCAGCAGCCAAGGATCGAAGAAACTGTTTTTT. This gives the protein CASSQGSKKLFF.

This rearrangement joins TRBV3-1 (or the pseudogene TRBV3-2) to TRBJ2-7; 14 nucleotides agree with TRBD2. The CDR3 runs 16 residues. V trimming: 3 bases; J trimming: 0 bases; junction bases outside the gene matches: 1. Germline-derived CDR1 and CDR2 are LGHDT and YNNKEL (reference sequence). The CDR3: CASSHGLAGGSYEQYF. The CDR3 DNA reads as TGTGCCAGCAGCCACGGACTAGCGGGGGGCTCCTACGAGCAGTACTTC.

The chain links TRBV4-1 to TRBJ2-7; D not resolved. The CDR3 spans 14 residues. Germline V CDR1 and CDR2: MGHRA, YSYEKL. V was cut by 1 base and J by 1 base, with 8 bases left in between. For the CDR3, the DNA is TGCGCCAGCAGCCAAGGTAGCAGTTCCTACGAGCAGTACTTC. Translated, it gives CASSQGSSSYEQYF.

This rearrangement joins TRBV5-1 to TRBJ1-6; D gene ambiguous. Germline V gives CDR1 SGHRS, CDR2 YFSETQ. The CDR3 covers 13 residues. Trimming left V 0 bases short and J 9 bases short, with 7 bases between. The CDR3 DNA sequence: TGCGCCAGCAGCTTGGCCGGGCTTTCACCCCTCCACTTT. This sequence encodes CASSLAGLSPLHF.

The chain recombines TRBV10-2 with TRBJ1-1; 8 bases match TRBD1. This CDR3 spans 14 amino acids. The J segment lost 0 bases and the V segment lost 10 bases, leaving 7 bases of the junction unmatched. Germline-derived CDR1 and CDR2 are WSHSY and SAAADI. CDR3 sequence: CATRGQGVNTEAFF. In DNA form, the CDR3 reads TGCGCCACCAGAGGACAGGGAGTGAACACTGAAGCTTTCTTT.

This clone has just a few counts. This chain uses TRBV3-1 (or the pseudogene TRBV3-2) with TRBJ1-2, with D unresolved. The CDR3 has 14 amino acids. V lost 0 bases and J lost 8, with 13 bases in between. Germline CDR1 LGHDT, CDR2 YNNKEL (reference sequence). The CDR3 DNA reads as TGTGCCAGCAGCCAAGATAGAATTAGTCGCGGCTACACCTTC. This sequence encodes CASSQDRISRGYTF.

This chain connects TRBV27 to TRBJ2-6; 10 bases match TRBD1. CDR3 length: 18 amino acids. V shed 5 bases, J shed 0 bases, and the junction held 7 bases outside the gene matches. From germline, CDR1 is MNHEY and CDR2 SMNVEV (reference sequence). CDR3 in DNA: TGTGCCAGCAGTCTCCGACAGGGGGCCTCCTCTGGGGCCAACGTCCTGACTTTC. Translating gives CASSLRQGASSGANVLTF.

This chain uses TRBV4-1 with TRBJ1-5; D possibly corresponds to TRBD1 (5 bases). From germline, CDR1 is MGHRA and CDR2 YSYEKL. Trimming removed 1 base from V and 6 bases from J, with 16 bases in between. The CDR3 totals 16 residues. The CDR3 protein is CASSQGDRARFQPQHF. Written as DNA, the CDR3 is TGCGCCAGCAGCCAAGGGGACCGGGCCCGATTTCAGCCCCAGCATTTT.

This sequence joins TRBV18 and TRBJ2-3; unclear D gene. The CDR3 consists of 15 residues. The germline CDR1 and CDR2 sequences are KGHSH and LQKENI. V shed 5 bases and J shed 2 bases, with 14 bases lying between them. This CDR3 is CASSNLGTNTDTQYF. The DNA of the CDR3 is TGTGCCAGCTCAAATTTGGGAACGAACACAGATACGCAGTATTTT.

The chain uses TRBV18 and TRBJ2-1; no clear D. Trimming removed 3 bases from V and 6 bases from J, with 3 bases in between. This CDR3 comprises 11 residues. Germline values: CDR1 KGHSH, CDR2 LQKENI. The CDR3 loop reads CASSPGNEQFF. The CDR3 DNA is TGTGCCAGCTCACCTGGCAATGAGCAGTTCTTC.

The V gene is TRBV10-2, the J gene TRBJ1-1, with D possibly being TRBD1 (6 bases). CDR1 WSHSY and CDR2 SAAADI come from the germline V gene. Trimming left V 7 bases short and J 2 bases short, with 11 bases between. This CDR3 comprises 13 residues. CDR3 nucleotides: TGCGCCAGCAAATTTGGGGGCAACACTGAAGCTTTCTTT. It translates to CASKFGGNTEAFF.

V is TRBV29-1 and J is TRBJ2-5, with no clear D. CDR1 and CDR2 (germline): SQVTM, ANQGSEA. V shed 3 bases and J shed 2 bases, with 7 bases lying between them. This CDR3 spans 12 amino acids. CDR3 coding DNA: TGCAGCGTTGATTTAGAACAAGAGACCCAGTACTTC. As protein: CSVDLEQETQYF. Looking up the rest from reference TRBV29-1 and TRBJ2-5 gives the full variable domain: SAVISQKPSRDICQRGTSLTIQCQVDSQVTMMFWYRQQPGQSLTLIATANQGSEATYESGFVIDKFPISRPNLTFSTLTVSNMSPEDSSIYLCSVDLEQETQYFGPGTRLLVL.

The chain couples TRBV12-3 or TRBV12-4 to TRBJ1-1, with D possibly TRBD1 on 6 matching bases. This CDR3 comprises 13 residues. The ends were cut back, 7 bases at V and 4 bases at J, with 13 bases in the middle. The CDR3 region has the DNA TGTGCCAGCACCCCACAGGGTAGCACTGAAGCTTTCTTT. Protein product: CASTPQGSTEAFF.

V is TRBV7-8 and J is TRBJ1-6; D unresolved. Per the germline V gene, CDR1 is SGHVS and CDR2 is FQNEAQ. Trimming removed 2 bases at V and 8 bases at J, with 13 bases between. This CDR3 region has 15 residues. The CDR3 loop reads CASSLKGMGDSPLHF. CDR3 nucleotide sequence: TGTGCCAGCAGCTTAAAGGGTATGGGTGATTCACCCCTCCACTTT.

The chain is built from TRBV11-1 and TRBJ2-7; the D gene is possibly TRBD1 (6 bases). The CDR3 is 15 residues long. The germline gives CDR1 SGHAT, CDR2 FQDESV (reference sequence). Trimming took 3 bases from V and 5 from J, leaving 17 bases between them. The CDR3, as DNA: TGTGCCAGCAGCTTGGGTGAGGGACATAAGGACGAGCAGTACTTC. As protein: CASSLGEGHKDEQYF.

This chain joins TRBV5-1 and TRBJ2-5, with 7 bases fitting TRBD1. The germline CDR1 and CDR2 sequences are SGHRS and YFSETQ. The CDR3 runs 15 residues. V lost 4 bases and J lost 5; bases outside the gene matches: 11. CDR3 DNA: TGCGCCAGCAGCCCCAAAAGGGGGCAGTGGGAGACCCAGTACTTC. This codes for CASSPKRGQWETQYF.

This clone has more than one count but fewer than ten. This chain links TRBV6-6 with TRBJ1-1; D perhaps matches TRBD1 (6 bases). The CDR3 length is 14 residues. Trimming pared 2 bases from V and 6 bases from J, leaving 13 bases between. Germline V CDR1 and CDR2: MNHNY, SVGAGI (reference sequence). CDR3 protein: CASSYPSEGAEAFF. CDR3 sequence (DNA): TGTGCCAGCAGTTACCCATCCGAGGGGGCTGAAGCTTTCTTT.

The chain has TRBV6-4 and TRBJ2-1; D is undetermined. The CDR3 is made up of 17 amino acids. With 0 bases removed from V and 10 bases from J, the gap between germline ends came to 22 bases. Germline V gene lookup returns CDR1 MRHNA and CDR2 SNTAGT. CDR3 amino acids: CASSDSRASQAKGEQFF. The CDR3 bases are TGTGCCAGCAGTGACTCAAGGGCTAGTCAAGCAAAAGGGGAGCAGTTCTTC.

By share, this clone ranks as medium-sized. The chain employs TRBV14 and TRBJ1-2; D is uncertain. Trimming cost V 1 base and J 8 bases, with 8 bases left between them. The germline gives CDR1 SGHDN, CDR2 FVKESK. CDR3 size: 12 residues. The CDR3 here is CASSQGLGGYTF. The CDR3 coding sequence is TGTGCCAGCAGCCAAGGGCTAGGAGGCTACACCTTC.

The rearrangement uses TRBV19 and TRBJ1-5; 10 bases map to TRBD1. The CDR3 loop spans 15 amino acids. Germline V gene data show CDR1 as LNHDA and CDR2 as SQIVND (reference sequence). After removal of 5 bases from V and 5 bases from J, the junction contained 6 bases not matched to a gene. The CDR3 spells CASSSRGQGHQPQHF. CDR3 bases: TGTGCCAGTAGTTCACGGGGACAGGGGCATCAGCCCCAGCATTTT.

The V call is TRBV30, the J call TRBJ2-1; a weak D match, TRBD1 (5 bases). Trimming took off 2 bases at V and 6 bases at J, with 17 bases between the two ends. Germline V CDR1 and CDR2: GTSNPN, SVGIG (reference sequence). This CDR3 comprises 15 residues. CDR3 coding DNA: TGTGCCTGGAGTTTGGGCCTGGGGCAGAGCAATGAGCAGTTCTTC. Amino acid sequence: CAWSLGLGQSNEQFF.

The V and J genes are TRBV30 and TRBJ2-1, with 7 bases fitting TRBD1. The V and J ends lost 1 base and 8 bases, in that order; junction bases with no gene match: 8. The CDR3 runs 14 residues. The V gene's germline CDR1 is GTSNPN and CDR2 SVGIG (reference sequence). In DNA, the CDR3 is TGTGCCTGGAGTGCAGGGGGAAAAAGCGATGAGCAGTTCTTC. Its translation is CAWSAGGKSDEQFF.

The genes are TRBV2 and TRBJ1-5, with D uncertain. V was cut by 5 bases and J by 0 bases, with 11 bases left in between. This CDR3 contains 15 residues. The germline CDR1 and CDR2 sequences are SNHLY and FYNNEI. CDR3 bases: TGTGCCAGCAGTCCGGGCACGAATAGCAATCAGCCCCAGCATTTT. This sequence encodes CASSPGTNSNQPQHF.

This chain uses TRBV24-1 with TRBJ1-4, with 7 positions matching TRBD1. This CDR3 contains 15 residues. The germline V gene encodes CDR1 KGHDR and CDR2 SFDVKD. J lost 3 bases, V lost 10 bases, and 10 bases had no gene match. The CDR3 DNA reads TGTGCCACAAACCGGGACAGTTGGGCTAATGAAAAACTGTTTTTT. It specifies CATNRDSWANEKLFF.

In its sample, this clone ranks as medium-sized (0.01 to 0.1%). J is TRBJ2-1 and V is TRBV2; TRBD2 is a possible D gene (5 bases). Germline V lookup: CDR1 SNHLY, CDR2 FYNNEI. Between the trimmed V and J ends, which lost 6 bases and 0 bases, there was a span of 15 bases. This CDR3 region has 16 residues. The CDR3 bases are TGTGCCAGCAGACTCAGCGGAGCGAGCTCCTACAATGAGCAGTTCTTC. It specifies CASRLSGASSYNEQFF. The full variable domain, completed using reference TRBV2 and TRBJ2-1, is EPEVTQTPSHQVTQMGQEVILRCVPISNHLYFYWYRQILGQKVEFLVSFYNNEISEKSEIFDDQFSVERPDGSNFTLKIRSTKLEDSAMYFCASRLSGASSYNEQFFGPGTRLTVL.

A word on this clone: Additional DNA sequences in this sample encode the identical CDR3. The chain is built from TRBV6-6 and TRBJ1-1; D gene uncertain. Deletions cut 2 bases from V and 1 base from J, with 5 bases between. CDR1 and CDR2 from the germline V gene are MNHNY and SVGAGI (reference sequence). The CDR3 runs to 13 residues. The CDR3 loop is CASSYAENTEAFF. DNA for the CDR3: TGTGCCAGCAGTTACGCAGAGAACACTGAAGCTTTCTTT.

The CDR3: CASSQRRDRVNYGYTF. CDR3 DNA sequence: TGCGCCAGCAGCCAACGCCGGGACAGGGTAAACTATGGCTACACCTTC. The chain joins TRBV4-1 to TRBJ1-2, with TRBD1 identical over 9 bases. CDR1 is MGHRA, CDR2 YSYEKL, per germline. CDR3 size: 16 residues. Germline trimming cut 2 bases from V and 2 bases from J; bases unmatched to any gene: 6.